This is a list of T cell receptor beta chains from one sample in a study of T cell responses to AZD1222 COVID-19 vaccine. The repertoire was sequenced with immunoSEQ multiplex PCR; TCRdb's copy has only in-frame clones and lacks some. Here the sample spans 110,000 or so clones, roughly 87% being singletons. The sequencing used peripheral blood, collected on day 0 of AZD1222 vaccination. The receptors shown here come from an adult in good health. Each CDR3 is given with its conserved first and last residue. A D gene is named only where the DNA matches it firmly. Rows give clone size only sometimes, using once, few, many, or a class for an expanded clone.

d_call: NA
j_call: TRBJ2-7
v_call: TRBV21-1
clone_size: NA
cdr3_aa: CASSKDTYRSGGRLPYEQYF
cdr3_nt: TGTGCCAGCAGCAAAGACACATATAGGAGCGGGGGCCGACTTCCCTACGAGCAGTACTTC

d_call: NA
j_call: TRBJ2-3
v_call: TRBV5-1
clone_size: NA
cdr3_aa: CASSPGTVGRFDTQYF
cdr3_nt: TGCGCCAGCAGCCCCGGGACAGTGGGGAGGTTCGATACGCAGTATTTT

d_call: NA
j_call: TRBJ2-2
v_call: TRBV4-3
clone_size: NA
cdr3_aa: CASSLGLGNTGELFF
cdr3_nt: TGCGCCAGCAGCCTTGGATTGGGGAACACCGGGGAGCTGTTTTTT

d_call: NA
j_call: TRBJ2-3
v_call: TRBV6-5
clone_size: NA
cdr3_aa: CASRGTVGTDTQYF
cdr3_nt: TGTGCCAGCAGGGGAACCGTTGGCACAGATACGCAGTATTTT

d_call: TRBD1
j_call: TRBJ1-6
v_call: TRBV14
clone_size: NA
cdr3_aa: CASSPTWGQGARLDSPLHF
cdr3_nt: TGTGCCAGCAGTCCCACGTGGGGACAGGGGGCGAGGTTGGATTCACCCCTCCACTTT

d_call: NA
j_call: TRBJ2-3
v_call: TRBV3-1/TRBV3-2
clone_size: NA
cdr3_aa: CASSLGQGTQYF
cdr3_nt: TGTGCCAGCAGCCTCGGACAAGGTACGCAGTATTTT

d_call: TRBD2
j_call: TRBJ2-1
v_call: TRBV27
clone_size: NA
cdr3_aa: CASRNLAGGQQFF
cdr3_nt: TGTGCCAGCAGGAATCTAGCGGGGGGACAGCAGTTCTTC

d_call: NA
j_call: TRBJ1-1
v_call: TRBV15
clone_size: NA
cdr3_aa: CATSRVLNTEAFF
cdr3_nt: TGTGCCACCAGCAGAGTGCTAAACACTGAAGCTTTCTTT

d_call: NA
j_call: TRBJ1-2
v_call: TRBV19
clone_size: NA
cdr3_aa: CASSNDRNYGYTF
cdr3_nt: TGTGCCAGTAGTAACGACAGGAACTATGGCTACACCTTC

d_call: NA
j_call: TRBJ2-1
v_call: TRBV9
clone_size: NA
cdr3_aa: CASSPQTGVRQFF
cdr3_nt: TGTGCCAGCAGCCCCCAGACGGGGGTTAGGCAGTTCTTC

d_call: NA
j_call: TRBJ2-7
v_call: TRBV12-3/TRBV12-4
clone_size: NA
cdr3_aa: CASRPGQFRLYF
cdr3_nt: TGTGCCAGCAGGCCCGGCCAGTTTAGGCTGTACTTC

d_call: NA
j_call: TRBJ2-1
v_call: TRBV3-1/TRBV3-2
clone_size: NA
cdr3_aa: CASSQGGGGSLYNEQFF
cdr3_nt: TGTGCCAGCAGCCAAGGAGGGGGGGGCTCCCTCTACAATGAGCAGTTCTTC

d_call: NA
j_call: TRBJ1-6
v_call: TRBV19
clone_size: NA
cdr3_aa: CASGASSYNSPLHF
cdr3_nt: TGTGCCAGTGGAGCGAGCTCCTATAATTCACCCCTCCACTTT

d_call: NA
j_call: TRBJ1-2
v_call: TRBV6-2/TRBV6-3
clone_size: NA
cdr3_aa: CASSYSTGYGYTF
cdr3_nt: TGTGCCAGCAGTTACTCGACGGGGTATGGCTACACCTTC

d_call: NA
j_call: TRBJ1-1
v_call: TRBV5-1
clone_size: NA
cdr3_aa: CASSLGPLNTEAFF
cdr3_nt: TGCGCCAGCAGCTTAGGGCCCCTGAACACTGAAGCTTTCTTT

d_call: TRBD1
j_call: TRBJ2-1
v_call: TRBV5-1
clone_size: NA
cdr3_aa: CASALQGQGYNEQFF
cdr3_nt: TGCGCCAGCGCCCTTCAGGGACAGGGGTACAATGAGCAGTTCTTC

d_call: NA
j_call: TRBJ1-5
v_call: TRBV14
clone_size: NA
cdr3_aa: CASSQAGLNQPQHF
cdr3_nt: TGTGCCAGCAGCCAAGCAGGGTTGAACCAGCCCCAGCATTTT

d_call: NA
j_call: TRBJ2-7
v_call: TRBV5-1
clone_size: NA
cdr3_aa: CASSSGDPSYEQYF
cdr3_nt: TGCGCCAGCAGCTCAGGGGACCCCTCCTACGAGCAGTACTTC

d_call: NA
j_call: TRBJ1-3
v_call: TRBV6-5
clone_size: NA
cdr3_aa: CASGRGATSGNTIYF
cdr3_nt: TGTGCCAGCGGAAGGGGAGCTACCTCTGGAAACACCATATATTTT

d_call: NA
j_call: TRBJ2-2
v_call: TRBV7-3
clone_size: NA
cdr3_aa: CASSDSPAGGELFF
cdr3_nt: TGTGCCAGCTCAGACTCCCCAGCAGGCGGGGAGCTGTTTTTT

d_call: TRBD1
j_call: TRBJ1-2
v_call: TRBV7-2
clone_size: NA
cdr3_aa: CASSEQGARGGYTF
cdr3_nt: TGTGCCAGCTCAGAACAGGGGGCGCGAGGTGGCTACACCTTC

d_call: NA
j_call: TRBJ2-5
v_call: TRBV7-3
clone_size: NA
cdr3_aa: CASSPTGQGETQYF
cdr3_nt: TGTGCCAGCAGCCCTACAGGGCAGGGAGAGACCCAGTACTTC

d_call: NA
j_call: TRBJ1-6
v_call: TRBV5-6
clone_size: NA
cdr3_aa: CASSLVQGNGNSPLHF
cdr3_nt: TGTGCCAGCAGCTTGGTACAGGGTAATGGAAATTCACCCCTCCACTTT

d_call: NA
j_call: TRBJ1-3
v_call: TRBV9
clone_size: NA
cdr3_aa: CASSVQGWGGNTIYF
cdr3_nt: TGTGCCAGCAGCGTACAGGGATGGGGGGGAAACACCATATATTTT

d_call: NA
j_call: TRBJ2-6
v_call: TRBV6-1
clone_size: once
cdr3_aa: CASSETEGGRGANVLTF
cdr3_nt: TGTGCCAGCAGTGAAACTGAAGGGGGGCGTGGGGCCAACGTCCTGACTTTC

d_call: NA
j_call: TRBJ1-2
v_call: TRBV27
clone_size: NA
cdr3_aa: CASSSRTTNSYGYTF
cdr3_nt: TGTGCCAGCAGTTCCCGAACCACAAACTCTTATGGCTACACCTTC

d_call: NA
j_call: TRBJ2-1
v_call: TRBV3-1/TRBV3-2
clone_size: NA
cdr3_aa: CASRSNRISSYNEQFF
cdr3_nt: TGTGCCAGCAGATCAAATCGAATAAGCTCCTACAATGAGCAGTTCTTC

d_call: NA
j_call: TRBJ1-2
v_call: TRBV10-3
clone_size: NA
cdr3_aa: CAISHRDINYGYTF
cdr3_nt: TGTGCCATCAGCCACCGGGACATTAACTATGGCTACACCTTC

d_call: NA
j_call: TRBJ1-4
v_call: TRBV7-9
clone_size: NA
cdr3_aa: CASSPRGRVTNEKLFF
cdr3_nt: TGTGCCAGCAGCCCCCGGGGAAGGGTAACAAATGAAAAACTGTTTTTT

d_call: NA
j_call: TRBJ1-2
v_call: TRBV20-1
clone_size: NA
cdr3_aa: CSASRTDNYGYTF
cdr3_nt: TGCAGTGCTAGTAGGACAGACAACTATGGCTACACCTTC

d_call: NA
j_call: TRBJ1-2
v_call: TRBV6-5
clone_size: NA
cdr3_aa: CASSYSGTSGYTF
cdr3_nt: TGTGCCAGCAGTTACTCGGGGACTAGTGGCTACACCTTC

d_call: NA
j_call: TRBJ2-1
v_call: TRBV6-4
clone_size: NA
cdr3_aa: CASSSYRANNEQFF
cdr3_nt: TGTGCCAGCAGCTCATACCGGGCTAACAATGAGCAGTTCTTC

d_call: NA
j_call: TRBJ2-7
v_call: TRBV7-9
clone_size: NA
cdr3_aa: CASSFSGAYEQYF
cdr3_nt: TGTGCCAGCAGCTTTAGCGGCGCCTACGAGCAGTACTTC

d_call: TRBD1
j_call: TRBJ1-1
v_call: TRBV30
clone_size: NA
cdr3_aa: CAWSPSLRGDTEAFF
cdr3_nt: TGTGCCTGGAGTCCCTCCCTCAGGGGGGACACTGAAGCTTTCTTT

d_call: NA
j_call: TRBJ1-1
v_call: TRBV28
clone_size: NA
cdr3_aa: CASTIGGAANTEAFF
cdr3_nt: TGTGCCAGCACCATAGGGGGGGCGGCGAACACTGAAGCTTTCTTT

d_call: TRBD2
j_call: TRBJ2-1
v_call: TRBV4-1
clone_size: NA
cdr3_aa: CASSQVSGVSYNEQFF
cdr3_nt: TGCGCCAGCAGCCAGGTTAGCGGGGTATCCTACAATGAGCAGTTCTTC

d_call: NA
j_call: TRBJ2-1
v_call: TRBV19
clone_size: NA
cdr3_aa: CASSTDFLGHNEQFF
cdr3_nt: TGTGCCAGTAGTACGGACTTCCTCGGACACAATGAGCAGTTCTTC

d_call: NA
j_call: TRBJ2-7
v_call: TRBV4-1
clone_size: NA
cdr3_aa: CASSHSSPGTFGYEQYF
cdr3_nt: TGCGCCAGCAGCCACTCTTCCCCCGGGACATTCGGCTACGAGCAGTACTTC

d_call: NA
j_call: TRBJ2-5
v_call: TRBV19
clone_size: NA
cdr3_aa: CASSPTGNKRGAQYF
cdr3_nt: TGTGCCAGTAGTCCGACGGGTAACAAGAGAGGGGCCCAGTACTTC

d_call: TRBD1
j_call: TRBJ2-5
v_call: TRBV7-6
clone_size: once
cdr3_aa: CASSLLPGQGGQETQYF
cdr3_nt: TGTGCCAGCAGCCTCCTCCCCGGACAGGGGGGACAAGAGACCCAGTACTTC

d_call: NA
j_call: TRBJ2-3
v_call: TRBV5-4
clone_size: NA
cdr3_aa: CASSGGTGVSTDTQYF
cdr3_nt: TGTGCCAGCAGCGGGGGGACTGGGGTAAGCACAGATACGCAGTATTTT

d_call: TRBD1
j_call: TRBJ1-2
v_call: TRBV6-2/TRBV6-3
clone_size: once
cdr3_aa: CASSYPSRGQRYGYTF
cdr3_nt: TGTGCCAGCAGTTACCCGAGCCGGGGACAGCGCTATGGCTACACCTTC

d_call: NA
j_call: TRBJ1-2
v_call: TRBV29-1
clone_size: few
cdr3_aa: CSVEVNYGYTF
cdr3_nt: TGCAGCGTTGAGGTGAACTATGGCTACACCTTC

d_call: NA
j_call: TRBJ1-3
v_call: TRBV5-4
clone_size: NA
cdr3_aa: CASSSGISGNTIYF
cdr3_nt: TGTGCCAGCAGTTCAGGCATCTCTGGAAACACCATATATTTT

d_call: NA
j_call: TRBJ1-4
v_call: TRBV5-1
clone_size: once
cdr3_aa: CASSSRALATTEKLFF
cdr3_nt: TGCGCCAGCAGCTCCCGGGCCTTGGCCACTACCGAAAAACTGTTTTTT

d_call: NA
j_call: TRBJ2-1
v_call: TRBV3-1/TRBV3-2
clone_size: NA
cdr3_aa: CASSHASLGNEQFF
cdr3_nt: TGTGCCAGCAGCCATGCTTCTCTCGGCAATGAGCAGTTCTTC

d_call: NA
j_call: TRBJ1-2
v_call: TRBV7-2
clone_size: NA
cdr3_aa: CASSSQSTLGGYTF
cdr3_nt: TGTGCCAGCAGCTCGCAATCTACTCTCGGTGGCTACACCTTC

d_call: TRBD1
j_call: TRBJ2-6
v_call: TRBV6-2/TRBV6-3
clone_size: medium-sized
cdr3_aa: CASSWDSGANVLTF
cdr3_nt: TGTGCCAGCAGTTGGGACAGTGGGGCCAACGTCCTGACTTTC